These 10 T cell receptor beta chains were sequenced from one sample in a study of CD8+CD57+ T cells in acquired aplastic anemia. Patients chosen for sequencing had shown CD8+CD57+ cell expansion by flow cytometry. CDR3 and TCR beta VDJ profiling relied on a genomic DNA template. One entry per CDR3 protein, called by TCRdb with MiXCR from the reads. The data contain over 250,000 distinct CDR3 sequences, under 65% of them singletons. Sequencing was performed on sorted CD4+, CD8+, or CD8+CD57+ T cells (not recorded which) from PBMCs. The receptor set was obtained from a human donor with aplastic anemia.

This chain uses TRBV5-4 with TRBJ2-2; no firm D call. The CDR3 spans 13 residues. The V end lost 1 base, the J end lost 1 base, and 2 bases lay between the germline ends. Germline loops: CDR1 SGHNT, CDR2 YYREEE (reference sequence). CDR3 sequence: CASSLWNTGELFF. CDR3 coding DNA: TGTGCCAGCAGCTTGTGGAACACCGGGGAGCTGTTTTTT.

This clonotype was observed many times. As DNA, the CDR3 is TGCAGTGCTAGGGGGCCGGACTACACAGATACGCAGTATTTT. This encodes CSARGPDYTDTQYF. The gene calls are TRBV20-1 and TRBJ2-3; D is possibly TRBD2 (6 bases). CDR1 and CDR2 from the germline V gene are DFQATT and SNEGSKA (reference sequence). V dropped 3 bases and J dropped 2 bases, with 12 bases sitting between them. CDR3 length equals 14 residues.

The chain combines TRBV14 with TRBJ1-1; D call uncertain. The CDR3 has 15 residues. Trimming pared 0 bases from V and 0 bases from J, leaving 8 bases between. Germline V gives CDR1 SGHDN, CDR2 FVKESK. In nucleotides, the CDR3 is TGTGCCAGCAGCCAAGATGCAGGAATGAACACTGAAGCTTTCTTT. It is translated as CASSQDAGMNTEAFF. The entire variable domain, with the rest obtained from reference TRBV14 and TRBJ1-1, is as follows: EAGVTQFPSHSVIEKGQTVTLRCDPISGHDNLYWYRRVMGKEIKFLLHFVKESKQDESGMPNNRFLAERTGGTYSTLKVQPAELEDSGVYFCASSQDAGMNTEAFFGQGTRLTVV.

CDR3 coding DNA: TGCAGTGCTAGGGACAGGGGGCAAGAAAGTCAGCCCCAGCATTTT. This sequence encodes CSARDRGQESQPQHF. The V gene is TRBV20-1, the J gene TRBJ1-5; 11 bases are a match to TRBD1. With 3 bases clipped from V and 6 bases from J, the junction kept 7 bases outside the gene matches. Germline CDR1 and CDR2: DFQATT and SNEGSKA (reference sequence). The CDR3 covers 15 residues.

This clonotype appeared many times. The rearrangement joins TRBV6-6 to TRBJ1-2; 12 nucleotides align to TRBD1. V was pared by 9 bases and J by 1 base, with 18 bases of the junction left unmatched. The germline CDR1 and CDR2 sequences are MNHNY and SVGAGI (reference sequence). The CDR3 runs 19 residues. CDR3 region: CASSSKGTGGVTLNYGYTF. The CDR3 coding sequence is TGTGCCAGTTCCTCTAAGGGGACAGGGGGCGTGACCCTTAACTATGGCTACACCTTC.

This clonotype appeared once. This chain uses TRBV24-1 with TRBJ2-1; D is possibly TRBD2 (6 bases). Trimming left V 4 bases short and J 1 base short, with 13 bases between. The CDR3 is 16 residues long. Germline V gives CDR1 KGHDR, CDR2 SFDVKD. The CDR3 sequence is CATSEASVGSYNEQFF. The CDR3 nucleotides read TGTGCCACCAGTGAAGCTAGCGTAGGATCCTACAATGAGCAGTTCTTC.

This sequence joins TRBV12-3 or TRBV12-4 and TRBJ1-6; weak D call: TRBD1 (5 bases). The CDR3 loop spans 15 amino acids. The V end lost 6 bases, the J end lost 8 bases, and 17 bases lay between the germline ends. The CDR3, as DNA: TGTGCCAGCAGGGGACGATTGGGGCGGGATTCACCCCTCCACTTT. It yields the protein CASRGRLGRDSPLHF.

This clonotype has ten or more counts. The chain links TRBV2 to TRBJ2-3; no firm D call. The ends were cut back, 2 bases at V and 5 bases at J, with 5 bases in the middle. The CDR3 contains 12 residues. Germline assignment: CDR1 SNHLY and CDR2 FYNNEI. The DNA for the CDR3 is TGTGCCAGCAGTGAATGGGAAGATACGCAGTATTTT. It encodes CASSEWEDTQYF. The variable domain in full, with the rest retrieved from reference TRBV2 and TRBJ2-3, is EPEVTQTPSHQVTQMGQEVILRCVPISNHLYFYWYRQILGQKVEFLVSFYNNEISEKSEIFDDQFSVERPDGSNFTLKIRSTKLEDSAMYFCASSEWEDTQYFGPGTRLTVL.

This clonotype was observed at least ten times. This chain uses TRBV10-3 with TRBJ1-3; D remains unclear. Germline-derived CDR1 and CDR2 are ENHRY and SYGVKD. CDR3 size: 13 residues. Trimming took off 4 bases at V and 0 bases at J, with 4 bases between the two ends. The CDR3 nucleotides read TGTGCCATCAGTGGCAACTCTGGAAACACCATATATTTT. It codes for CAISGNSGNTIYF.

This clonotype came up once. The rearrangement joins TRBV29-1 to TRBJ2-7; possible D gene TRBD2, 5 bases. The CDR3 contains 12 residues. V lost 1 base, J lost 4 bases, and 8 bases lay in between. In germline, CDR1 is SQVTM, CDR2 ANQGSEA. In DNA form, the CDR3 reads TGCAGCGTTGAAGGGACTTCGTACGAGCAGTACTTC. Translated, it gives CSVEGTSYEQYF.